The present entry profiles one TCR beta chain with its context. Its antigen remains unidentified. This entry is derived from a study of cytomegalovirus exposure and HLA in healthy donors. 60 Vbeta and 13 Jbeta primers were used in PCR. In the authors' methods: A follow-up analysis tallied 86 million or so unique TCR beta chains, some 9.9 million shared. Using immunoSEQ multiplex PCR, the repertoire was profiled, and TCRdb retains in-frame clones only, with some absent. The V and J calls and clone size are taken from that table; D and trimming were inferred from the DNA. The sample has some 150,000 clones; about 80% are singletons. The J segment lost 7 bases and the V segment lost 2 bases, leaving 8 bases of the junction unmatched. Germline lookup yields CDR1 LNHNV and CDR2 YYDKDF (reference sequence). This CDR3 has 16 amino acids. General study results and limits: Analyzed later, association rates of TCRs varied across HLA loci, with DRB1 most and HLA-C fewest. Prediction of most subjects' HLA-A and HLA-B alleles by TCR beta sequences was reportedly accurate. The analysis excluded some indistinguishable V segments, including TRBV6-2 and TRBV6-3.

This TCR was sampled from a woman aged 50 to 60 in good health and CMV-seronegative. The chain combines TRBV15 with TRBJ2-1, with TRBD2 identical over 10 bases. Sequenced input: PBMCs. The CDR3 DNA sequence: TGTGCCACCAGCAGAACGACAGGACTAGCGGTAAATGAGCAGTTCTTC. Translated, it gives CATSRTTGLAVNEQFF.